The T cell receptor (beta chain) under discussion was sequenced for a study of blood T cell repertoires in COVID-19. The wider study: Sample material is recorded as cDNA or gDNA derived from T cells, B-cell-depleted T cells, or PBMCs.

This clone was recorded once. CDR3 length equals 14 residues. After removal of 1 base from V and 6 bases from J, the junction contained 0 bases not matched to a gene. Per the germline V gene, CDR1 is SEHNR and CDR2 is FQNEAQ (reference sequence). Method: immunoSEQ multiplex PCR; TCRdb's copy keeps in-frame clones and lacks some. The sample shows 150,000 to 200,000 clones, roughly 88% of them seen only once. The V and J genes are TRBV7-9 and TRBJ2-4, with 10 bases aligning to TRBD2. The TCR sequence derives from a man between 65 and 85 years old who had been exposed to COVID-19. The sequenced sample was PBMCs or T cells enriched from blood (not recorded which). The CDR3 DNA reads TGTGCCAGCAGCTTAGTAGCGGGAGGAAACATTCAGTACTTC. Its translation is CASSLVAGGNIQYF. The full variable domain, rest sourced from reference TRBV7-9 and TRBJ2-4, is DTGVSQNPRHKITKRGQNVTFRCDPISEHNRLYWYRQTLGQGPEFLTYFQNEAQLEKSRLLSDRFSAERPKGSFSTLEIQRTEQGDSAMYLCASSLVAGGNIQYFGAGTRLSVL.